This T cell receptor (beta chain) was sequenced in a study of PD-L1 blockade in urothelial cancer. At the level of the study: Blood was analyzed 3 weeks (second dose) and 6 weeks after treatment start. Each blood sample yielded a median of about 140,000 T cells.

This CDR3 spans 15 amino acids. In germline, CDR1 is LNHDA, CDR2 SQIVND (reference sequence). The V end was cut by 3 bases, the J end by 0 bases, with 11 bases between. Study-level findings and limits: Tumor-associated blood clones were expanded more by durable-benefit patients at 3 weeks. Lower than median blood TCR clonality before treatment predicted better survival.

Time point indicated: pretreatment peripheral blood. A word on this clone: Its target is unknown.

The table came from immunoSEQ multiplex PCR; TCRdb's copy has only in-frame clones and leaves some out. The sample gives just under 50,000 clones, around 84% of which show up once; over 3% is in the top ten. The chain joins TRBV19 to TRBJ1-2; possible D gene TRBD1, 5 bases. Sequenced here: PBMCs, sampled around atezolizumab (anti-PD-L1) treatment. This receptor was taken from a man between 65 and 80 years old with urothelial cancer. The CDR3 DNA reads TGTGCCAGTAGTATTGGAAGGGGATCTAACTATGGCTACACCTTC. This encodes CASSIGRGSNYGYTF.